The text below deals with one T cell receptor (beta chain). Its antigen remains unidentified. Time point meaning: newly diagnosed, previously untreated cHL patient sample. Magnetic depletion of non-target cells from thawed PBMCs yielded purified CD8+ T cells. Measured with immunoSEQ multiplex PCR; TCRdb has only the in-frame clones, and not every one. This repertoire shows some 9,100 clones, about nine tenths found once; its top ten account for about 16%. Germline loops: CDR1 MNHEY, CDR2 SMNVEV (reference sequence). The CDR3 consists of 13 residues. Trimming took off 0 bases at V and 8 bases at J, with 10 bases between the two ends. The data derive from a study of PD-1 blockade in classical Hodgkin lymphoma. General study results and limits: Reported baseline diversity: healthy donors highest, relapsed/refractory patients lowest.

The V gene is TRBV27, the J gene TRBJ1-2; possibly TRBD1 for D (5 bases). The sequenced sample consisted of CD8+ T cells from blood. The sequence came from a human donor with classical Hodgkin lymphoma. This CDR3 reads CASSLSPGRGYTF. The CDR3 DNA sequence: TGTGCCAGCAGTTTATCTCCAGGGCGGGGCTACACCTTC.